This T cell receptor beta chain was profiled in a study of blood T cell repertoires in COVID-19. Study-level background: Sites in the United States, Italy and Spain provided acute and convalescent COVID-19 samples. PBMCs, B-cell-depleted T cells, or T cells were the source of the cDNA or gDNA that made up the material.

In the authors' methods: The authors estimated nucleated cell counts from reference gene primer amplification. TCRdb keeps only in-frame clones here, not all; method: immunoSEQ multiplex PCR. V, J and clone size were drawn from that table, and D and trimming were deduced from the DNA. Of 250,000 to 300,000 clones detected, about 86% appear once; the ten largest clones hold approximately 5.3%. The trim removed 1 base at V and 1 base at J, leaving 4 bases unmatched. The CDR3 runs 16 residues. Germline V gene sequence: CDR1 KGHDR, CDR2 SFDVKD. This receptor was identified in an elderly man with acute or convalescent COVID-19. The chain couples TRBV24-1 to TRBJ2-3; 7 bases align to TRBD2. Sequencing was performed on peripheral blood. Here the CDR3 DNA reads TGTGCCACCAGTGATTTTGGCGGGAGTGGCACAGATACGCAGTATTTT. Protein sequence: CATSDFGGSGTDTQYF.